This is a list of T cell receptor beta chains from one sample in a study of T cell changes during pregnancy in multiple sclerosis. Produced via immunoSEQ multiplex PCR; TCRdb's table is partial and in-frame only. This sample has 70,000 to 80,000 clones; roughly 89% occur once, and the top ten carry over 3.5%. Sequencing was performed on peripheral blood, taken after pregnancy. The receptors come from a female donor in good health, enrolled as a control in a pregnancy study. CDR3s leave out the opening cysteine and the closing phenylalanine or tryptophan. A clone size is listed for some rows: how often the clone was seen (once, few, many), or a class if it is expanded.

J	size	V	CDR3
TRBJ2-1	once	TRBV19	ASSIGGQAYNEQF
TRBJ2-1	once	TRBV21-1	ASSQPGGDYNEQF
TRBJ1-1	.	TRBV6-1	ASSDRGRTEAF
TRBJ1-5	.	TRBV28	ASNPGRAYSNQPRH
TRBJ2-7	.	TRBV30	AMDRGYEQY
TRBJ2-3	.	TRBV9	ASSAGLTGPQDTQY
TRBJ1-6	.	TRBV5-1	ASSPGLIGTGPSSYNSPLH
TRBJ2-1	.	TRBV6-1	ASRQASGPYNEQF
TRBJ2-7	.	TRBV5-6	ASSSGTGAYEQY
TRBJ2-2	.	TRBV23-1	ASRNRGAVRAGELF
TRBJ2-3	.	TRBV7-3	ASSLTGTSGNQAQY
TRBJ2-7	.	TRBV6-6	ASSYSLAGTYEQY
TRBJ1-3	.	TRBV18	ASSPSVGGSGNTIY
TRBJ2-7	.	TRBV5-1	ASGLAGTYEQY
TRBJ2-7	.	TRBV9	ASSVATGGAYEQY
TRBJ2-7	few	TRBV7-3	ASSPGTGSYEQY
TRBJ1-2	once	TRBV10-3	AISESMGRSYGYT
TRBJ1-1	.	TRBV7-9	ASRTTLNTEAF
TRBJ2-5	.	TRBV21-1	ASSKATGQETQY
TRBJ1-5	few	TRBV27	ASSPGLGGNQPQH
TRBJ1-1	.	TRBV28	AGGGYGNTEAF
TRBJ1-4	.	TRBV10-3	AISEGGASGEKLF
TRBJ2-6	once	TRBV4-1	ASSLHTGSGANVLT
TRBJ2-7	.	TRBV18	ASSPFGRTLGDEQY
TRBJ2-1	.	TRBV2	ASSGGRGLDNEQF
TRBJ1-2	once	TRBV6-5	ASSVRFNYGYT
TRBJ2-5	.	TRBV23-1	ASSQVVVAGGPGETQY
TRBJ2-5	.	TRBV7-2	ASRPGGGLETQY
TRBJ1-1	.	TRBV28	ASSPLLPGATEAF
TRBJ2-1	.	TRBV7-2	ASSFRGGGSSYNEQF
TRBJ1-2	.	TRBV11-2	ASSLGSTENYGYT
TRBJ1-4	once	TRBV25-1	ASSAGQLGEKLF
TRBJ2-7	few	TRBV5-6	ASISGRIWEQY
TRBJ2-3	.	TRBV20-1	SASQGDTQY
TRBJ2-1	.	TRBV18	ASSPQGTAQQEQF
TRBJ2-2	.	TRBV6-4	ASSDGRDTGELF
TRBJ1-6	.	TRBV11-3	ASSLVGHGRTNSYNSPLH
TRBJ1-1	.	TRBV21-1	ASSKVDRNTEAF
TRBJ1-6	.	TRBV5-1	ASSLSGQTNSPLH
TRBJ1-2	once	TRBV15	AITDRGYYGYT
TRBJ2-2	.	TRBV27	ASMWTTNTGELF
TRBJ2-1	.	TRBV15	ATSRVFGTSGGHNEQF
TRBJ2-1	.	TRBV7-2	ASRLLRGPNYNEQF
TRBJ1-6	once	TRBV7-2	ASSHLTGIDSPLH
TRBJ1-5	.	TRBV6-6	ASSLWRTADNQPQH
TRBJ2-5	.	TRBV11-3	ASSSRSLSLRRETQY
TRBJ2-3	few	TRBV7-9	ASSHGGTQY
TRBJ2-3	.	TRBV29-1	SANGGRVAHADTQY
TRBJ2-5	.	TRBV28	ASSSGQGASETQY
TRBJ1-3	.	TRBV5-6	ASSFRGFVSGNTIY
TRBJ1-1	.	TRBV28	ASNKMGIRDRGQAGTEAF
TRBJ2-7	.	TRBV5-5	ASSDDRGYEQY
TRBJ2-3	.	TRBV27	ASSFGSDTQY
TRBJ2-3	.	TRBV5-4	ASSNKQGVTDTQY